Detailed here is one TCR beta chain. TCRdb's table, derived via immunoSEQ multiplex PCR, lists solely in-frame clones and lacks some. This table holds around 250,000 clones, approximately 89% found once. This entry comes from a study of blood T cell repertoires in COVID-19. In germline, CDR1 is LNHDA, CDR2 SQIVND (reference sequence). The V end was cut by 5 bases, the J end by 3 bases, with 16 bases between. The CDR3 totals 15 residues. The sequenced sample was peripheral blood. V is TRBV19 and J is TRBJ1-1; possible D gene TRBD1, 6 bases. This clonotype was sampled from a woman between 35 and 50 years old who had recovered from COVID-19. The CDR3 loop reads CASSLPTGSYTEAFF. The CDR3 DNA follows: TGTGCCAGTAGTTTACCCACAGGGAGCTACACTGAAGCTTTCTTT.